This is a list of T cell receptor beta chains from one sample in a study of blood T cell repertoires in COVID-19. Clones were sequenced by immunoSEQ multiplex PCR, and TCRdb holds only the in-frame ones, with some missing. This table holds 400,000 to 450,000 clones, about nine tenths found once. Material: PBMCs or T cells enriched from blood (not recorded which). These receptors all come from a man younger than 35 who had recovered from COVID-19. The CDR3 runs from the conserved cysteine through the conserved F or W.

CASSEQDYGYTF	TRBJ1-2	TRBV19
CASSPTSGAYNEQFF	TRBJ2-1	TRBV5-4
CASSGTKNTLNTEAFF	TRBJ1-1	TRBV5-6
CASSSRRSTNEKLFF	TRBJ1-4	TRBV28
CASSFRRTGPVGDEQYF	TRBJ2-7	TRBV5-8
CASSVAPTNTDTQYF	TRBJ2-3	TRBV9
CASSFDSAYEQYF	TRBJ2-7	TRBV5-1
CASSTHTGELFF	TRBJ2-2	TRBV28
CASSFVDSSDYVYTF	TRBJ1-2	TRBV28
CASSLLRGAAFF	TRBJ1-1	TRBV18
CASSLGHEETQYF	TRBJ2-5	TRBV5-1
CASSPDRGEQPQHF	TRBJ1-5	TRBV28
CASSYPAGETQYF	TRBJ2-5	TRBV5-4